The 15 T cell receptor beta chains listed next were all sequenced from one sample in a study of HIV-infected children after antiretroviral therapy interruption. The TCR library was built from RNA with a 3' RACE protocol and unique molecular identifiers. TCRdb analysed the 3' RACE reads with MiXCR anew, one entry per CDR3 protein. This sample has about 7,000 distinct CDR3 sequences, with 15% to 20% found just once. Treatment: PENTA 11 planned treatment interruption arm or continuous ART arm. The sequenced sample was CD45RO+ CD8+ T cells from PBMCs, pooled from several time points, obtained from a donor given antiretroviral therapy, either interrupted or continuous. Subset meaning: memory CD8+ CD45RO+ CD45RA- T cells. The receptors shown here come from a pool of human donors with HIV.

This clonotype showed up just a few times. This chain uses TRBV29-1 with TRBJ2-3; TRBD2 matches 14 bases. J was trimmed by 2 bases and V by 7 bases; bases with no gene match: 2. Germline V lookup: CDR1 SQVTM, CDR2 ANQGSEA. The CDR3 sequence is 14 residues long. The CDR3 region is CSGGLAGVTDTQYF. In DNA, the CDR3 is TGCAGCGGGGGACTAGCGGGAGTCACAGATACGCAGTATTTT.

This clonotype is a singleton in its sample. The rearrangement joins TRBV7-6 to TRBJ2-1; 9 bases are shared with TRBD2. Trimming at V came to 6 bases and at J to 10 bases, leaving 19 bases not matched to a gene. The CDR3 contains 17 residues. Germline V gene lookup returns CDR1 SGHVS and CDR2 FNYEAQ. The CDR3 sequence is CASSPREAGGVGGEQFF. The CDR3 region has the DNA TGTGCCAGCAGTCCGAGGGAAGCGGGAGGTGTCGGAGGGGAGCAGTTCTTC.

The rearrangement joins TRBV1 to TRBJ2-3. TRBV1 is a known pseudogene. The CDR3 runs to 14 residues. DNA of the CDR3: TGCACCAGCAGCCGGTACTCCGGCACAGATACGCAGTATTTT. Translation gives CTSSRYSGTDTQYF.

This clonotype counts as medium-sized (0.01 to 0.1%). The rearrangement uses TRBV29-1 and TRBJ1-2; weak D call: TRBD1 (5 bases). The V gene lost 3 bases and the J gene lost 4 bases, with 12 bases spanning the gap. CDR1 and CDR2 from the germline V gene are SQVTM and ANQGSEA. This CDR3 is built from 13 residues. This CDR3 is CSVEGLGAYGYTF. Here the CDR3 DNA reads TGCAGCGTTGAGGGCCTAGGGGCCTATGGCTACACCTTC.

There are many counts of this clonotype. The chain employs TRBV30 and TRBJ1-2; 7 bases line up with TRBD1. Per the germline V gene, CDR1 is GTSNPN and CDR2 is SVGIG (reference sequence). This CDR3 region has 15 residues. After removal of 4 bases from V and 7 bases from J, the junction contained 15 bases not matched to a gene. CDR3 amino acids: CAWTMRRGSWSGYTF. CDR3 DNA sequence: TGTGCCTGGACCATGCGCAGGGGGTCGTGGTCTGGCTACACCTTC.

This clonotype showed up many times. The chain recombines TRBV2 with TRBJ1-3; D perhaps matches TRBD1 (5 bases). This CDR3 contains 13 residues. V lost 4 bases to trimming and J lost 1 base, with 5 bases between them. Per the germline V gene, CDR1 is SNHLY and CDR2 is FYNNEI. The CDR3 reads CASSAGSGNTIYF. DNA of the CDR3: TGTGCCAGCAGTGCAGGGTCTGGAAACACCATATATTTT. The complete variable domain, with remaining parts taken from reference TRBV2 and TRBJ1-3, reads EPEVTQTPSHQVTQMGQEVILRCVPISNHLYFYWYRQILGQKVEFLVSFYNNEISEKSEIFDDQFSVERPDGSNFTLKIRSTKLEDSAMYFCASSAGSGNTIYFGEGSWLTVV.

This clonotype was recorded at least ten times. This rearrangement joins TRBV15 to TRBJ2-5, with 7 bases aligning to TRBD1. CDR1 and CDR2 (germline): LNHNV, YYDKDF (reference sequence). Losses at the gene ends were 2 bases for V and 4 bases for J; bases not matched to a gene: 7. CDR3 length: 15 residues. CDR3 bases: TGTGCCACCAGCAGACCAACAGGGGTAGCAGAGACCCAGTACTTC. As protein: CATSRPTGVAETQYF.

This clonotype is medium-sized (0.01 to 0.1%). This chain connects TRBV20-1 to TRBJ1-1; D is undetermined. The V end lost 8 bases, the J end lost 3 bases, and 13 bases lay between the germline ends. The CDR3 contains 12 residues. Germline loops: CDR1 DFQATT, CDR2 SNEGSKA (reference sequence). CDR3 protein: CSLQLTDTEAFF. The CDR3 DNA follows: TGCAGTCTCCAGCTGACGGACACTGAAGCTTTCTTT.

This clonotype was detected ten times or more. The DNA for the CDR3 is TGTGCCAGCAGCTTAATCCGCACAGATACGCAGTATTTT. This sequence encodes CASSLIRTDTQYF. The rearrangement uses TRBV7-9 and TRBJ2-3; D remains unclear. Trimming left V 2 bases short and J 1 base short, with 4 bases between. This CDR3 is built from 13 residues. CDR1 and CDR2 from the germline V gene are SEHNR and FQNEAQ (reference sequence).

On this clonotype itself: One end of the junction fails to match germline, which may point to a read error. The V call is TRBV18, the J call TRBJ1-6, with D perhaps matching TRBD1 (6 bases). Looked up from germline, CDR1 is KGHSH and CDR2 is LQKENI. The CDR3 is made up of 14 amino acids. As DNA, the CDR3 is TGTGCCAGCTCGCCGACAGGTATTTATTCACCCCTACACTTT. It codes for CASSPTGIYSPLHF.

This rearrangement joins TRBV12-3 or TRBV12-4 to TRBJ2-7; 12 bases are a match to TRBD2. V was clipped by 5 bases and J by 6 bases; unmatched bases: 2. The CDR3 sequence is 13 residues long. The CDR3 DNA reads as TGTGCCAGCAGTCCTAGCGGGGGGGGCGAGCAGTACTTC. Its translation is CASSPSGGGEQYF.

The rearrangement uses TRBV29-1 and TRBJ2-5, with D tentatively TRBD2 (5 bases). The CDR3 loop spans 12 amino acids. Germline V gene sequence: CDR1 SQVTM, CDR2 ANQGSEA. V dropped 3 bases and J dropped 4 bases, with 9 bases sitting between them. The CDR3 DNA is TGCAGCGTTGATAGAGGAGGAGAGACCCAGTACTTC. As protein: CSVDRGGETQYF.

This clonotype qualifies as medium-sized. This chain links TRBV3-1 with TRBJ2-7, with a tentative D call TRBD2 (5 bases). Germline V gene sequence: CDR1 LGHDT, CDR2 YNNKEL (reference sequence). V lost 1 base, J lost 7 bases, and 11 bases lay in between. There are 13 residues in the CDR3. CDR3 loop: CASSQGLPGEQYF. The CDR3 DNA follows: TGTGCCAGCAGCCAAGGACTACCGGGGGAGCAGTACTTC.

By sample share, this clonotype is medium-sized. The chain links TRBV6-5 to TRBJ1-6; D is perhaps TRBD1 (6 bases). The CDR3 extends over 15 amino acids. The germline V gene has CDR1 MNHEY and CDR2 SVGAGI. Trimming shortened V by 7 bases and J by 3 bases, and 13 bases separated the two germline ends. In nucleotides, the CDR3 is TGTGCCAGCACCATAGGGGACAACTATAATTCACCCCTCCACTTT. This codes for CASTIGDNYNSPLHF.

This clonotype was counted many times. The chain combines TRBV7-8 with TRBJ1-2, with D uncertain. With 6 bases removed from V and 4 bases from J, the gap between germline ends came to 9 bases. Germline CDR1 SGHVS, CDR2 FQNEAQ. CDR3 size: 12 residues. CDR3 sequence (DNA): TGTGCCAGCAGTCAAGAATTCTATGGCTACACCTTC. Protein sequence: CASSQEFYGYTF.